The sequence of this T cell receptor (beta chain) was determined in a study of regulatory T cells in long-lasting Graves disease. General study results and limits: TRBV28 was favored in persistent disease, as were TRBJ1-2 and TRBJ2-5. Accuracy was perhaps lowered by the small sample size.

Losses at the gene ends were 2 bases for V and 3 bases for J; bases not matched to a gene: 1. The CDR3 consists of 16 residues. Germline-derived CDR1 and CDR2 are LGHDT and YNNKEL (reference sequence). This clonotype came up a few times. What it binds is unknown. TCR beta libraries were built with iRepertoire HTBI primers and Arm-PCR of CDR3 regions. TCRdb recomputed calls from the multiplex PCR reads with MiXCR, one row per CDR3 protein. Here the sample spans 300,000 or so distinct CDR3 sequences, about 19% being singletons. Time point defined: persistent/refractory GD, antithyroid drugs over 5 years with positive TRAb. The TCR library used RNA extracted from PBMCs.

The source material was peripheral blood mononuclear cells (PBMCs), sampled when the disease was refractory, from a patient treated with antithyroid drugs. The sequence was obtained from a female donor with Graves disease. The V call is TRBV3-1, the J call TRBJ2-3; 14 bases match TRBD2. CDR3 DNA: TGTGCCAGCAGCCAAAGGACTAGCGGGAGGACAGATACGCAGTATTTT. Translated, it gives CASSQRTSGRTDTQYF.